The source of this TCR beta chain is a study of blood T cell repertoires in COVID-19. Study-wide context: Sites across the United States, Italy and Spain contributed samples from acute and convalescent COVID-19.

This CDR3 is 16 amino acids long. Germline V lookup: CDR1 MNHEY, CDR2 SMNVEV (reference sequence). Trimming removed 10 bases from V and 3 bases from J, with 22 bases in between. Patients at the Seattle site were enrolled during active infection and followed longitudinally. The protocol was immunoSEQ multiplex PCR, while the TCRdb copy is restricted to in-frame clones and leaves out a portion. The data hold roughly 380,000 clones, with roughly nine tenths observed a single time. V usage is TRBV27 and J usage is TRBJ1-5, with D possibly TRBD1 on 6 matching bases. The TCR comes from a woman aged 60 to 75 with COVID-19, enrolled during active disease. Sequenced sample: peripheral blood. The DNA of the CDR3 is TGTGCCACGTCAAGGGCCGGGAGGGACAACAATCAGCCCCAGCATTTT. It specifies CATSRAGRDNNQPQHF.